This T cell receptor (beta chain) was sequenced for a study of molecular identifiers for immune sequencing clone quantification. The study's findings and limits: Barcode sharing among identical TCR molecules could make large clones appear smaller. Amid 750,000 to 1,000,000 naive cells, spiked Jurkat TCR RNA from one cell was reportedly still detectable.

This clonotype was seen ten or more times. No antigen is known for it. The germline V and J ends were trimmed by 5 bases and 6 bases, with 10 bases remaining between them. The germline CDR1 and CDR2 sequences are SGHVS and FQNEAQ. The CDR3 extends over 13 amino acids. TCRdb reanalysed the PCR reads using MiXCR and keeps one entry per CDR3 protein. Of about 54,000 distinct CDR3 sequences listed, approximately 25% were seen once; the top ten hold approximately 1.9%. The V call is TRBV7-8, the J call TRBJ1-4; no clear D. The source material was naive CD8+ T cells from blood, with Jurkat cell RNA spiked in. Subset meaning: FACS-sorted CD8+CD4-CCR7+CD45RA+ naive T cells. This clonotype was obtained from a human donor in good health. Some libraries in this study had Jurkat cell RNA spiked in. CDR3 nucleotides: TGTGCCAGCAGCCCGTTGAGTGATGAAAAACTGTTTTTT. It specifies CASSPLSDEKLFF.